These T cell receptor beta chains were read from a single sample in a study of blood T cell repertoires in COVID-19. The data were produced by immunoSEQ multiplex PCR, yet TCRdb's version contains in-frame clones alone and is incomplete. The sample comprises 220,000 or so clones, around 83% of which are singletons, and 6.8% rests with the top ten. The sample taken for sequencing was PBMCs or T cells enriched from blood (not recorded which). The receptor set was obtained from a woman aged 40 to 50 who had recovered from COVID-19. Both conserved end residues are part of each CDR3. A D gene is named only where the DNA matches it firmly. Size is omitted from some rows. Given values are once, few, many or a class for expanded clones.

TRBJ2-2,TRBV5-1,NA,TRBD2,TGCGCCAGCAGCTTGGTTGGACTAGCGGGATCGACCGGGGAGCTGTTTTTT,CASSLVGLAGSTGELFF
TRBJ2-1,TRBV5-1,NA,NA,TGCGCCAGCAGCTTAGGGGGCTACAATGAGCAGTTCTTC,CASSLGGYNEQFF
TRBJ2-5,TRBV30,NA,TRBD2,TGTGCCTGGAGTAGACTAGGAGGGAGGGGAGAGACCCAGTACTTC,CAWSRLGGRGETQYF
TRBJ2-1,TRBV3-1/TRBV3-2,few,NA,TGTGCCAGCAGCGGCCATCCGGGACTGATGATGTATGAGCAGTTCTTC,CASSGHPGLMMYEQFF
TRBJ2-1,TRBV5-1,NA,NA,TGCGCCAGCAGCTCAGTTCGTGAGCAGTTCTTC,CASSSVREQFF
TRBJ2-7,TRBV29-1,NA,NA,TGCAGCGTCCCTTCAGGGGACAACTCCTACGAGCAGTACTTC,CSVPSGDNSYEQYF
TRBJ2-1,TRBV15,few,TRBD1,TGTGCCACCAGCAGAGGGGACAGGGGGCGCGATGAGCAGTTCTTC,CATSRGDRGRDEQFF
TRBJ2-5,TRBV4-1,NA,TRBD1,TGCGCCAGCAGCCGGGACAGCTGGGAGACCCAGTACTTC,CASSRDSWETQYF
TRBJ1-5,TRBV5-8,few,NA,TGTGCCAGCAGCTTGGGACACCTTAGCAATCAGCCCCAGCATTTT,CASSLGHLSNQPQHF
TRBJ1-6,TRBV7-2,NA,TRBD1,TGTGCCAGCAGCTTGACGACAGGGTCATATTCACCCCTCCACTTT,CASSLTTGSYSPLHF
TRBJ1-2,TRBV5-5,NA,TRBD1,TGTGCCAGCAGCTTATCAGGGGGAAGTAACTATGGCTACACCTTC,CASSLSGGSNYGYTF
TRBJ2-1,TRBV19,NA,NA,TGTGCCAGTAGTGCCCGTTTCGGGATGGGTGACAATGAGCAGTTCTTC,CASSARFGMGDNEQFF
TRBJ2-1,TRBV10-3,few,TRBD2,TGTGCCATCAGTGCGGTAGCGGGAGGGCTCGTGGAGCAGTTCTTC,CAISAVAGGLVEQFF
TRBJ1-5,TRBV2,NA,TRBD1,TGTGCCAGCTCCGACAGGGGAGGCCAGCCCCAGCATTTT,CASSDRGGQPQHF
TRBJ2-3,TRBV24-1,NA,TRBD2,TGTGCCACCAGGCCGACTAGCGGGAGAGGGGATACGCAGTATTTT,CATRPTSGRGDTQYF
TRBJ1-2,TRBV9,NA,NA,TGTGCCAGCCGGGGACTAGAGGGCTACACCTTC,CASRGLEGYTF
TRBJ2-1,TRBV19,NA,NA,TGTGCCAGTAGTATCAGCAGGTATGGCTACAATGAGCAGTTCTTC,CASSISRYGYNEQFF
TRBJ1-4,TRBV18,NA,NA,TGTGCCAGCTCCACGGGGGTAAATGAAAAACTGTTTTTT,CASSTGVNEKLFF
TRBJ1-5,TRBV12-5,NA,TRBD1,TGTGCCGGCGGCAGGGGGGATCAGCCCCAGCATTTT,CAGGRGDQPQHF
TRBJ1-5,TRBV18,NA,NA,TGTGCCAGCTCAGTGGACAGCAGCAATCAGCCCCAGCATTTT,CASSVDSSNQPQHF